The 13 T cell receptor beta chains presented below share a single source sample, sequenced in a study of Ad26.COV2.S vaccination and SARS-CoV-2 variants. Generated by immunoSEQ multiplex PCR, the TCRdb table keeps only in-frame clones and is missing some. The sample lists around 420,000 clones, 85% to 90% occurring once. The treatment here: roughly 20 received Ad26.COV2.S at low or high dose, single or two shots; roughly five received placebo; per-sample allocation not given. The samples were gathered on day 63 after the first injection of vaccine or placebo. The material sequenced was peripheral blood, taken in a trial of Ad26.COV2.S vaccine versus placebo. Receptors originate from a person aged 18-65 years who received the Ad26.COV2.S COVID-19 vaccine or a placebo.

The V call is TRBV10-3, the J call TRBJ1-5; 10 bases line up with TRBD1. Germline CDR1 ENHRY, CDR2 SYGVKD. This CDR3 region has 14 residues. J lost 6 bases, V lost 6 bases, and 5 bases had no gene match. CDR3 nucleotides: TGTGCCATCAGCGTAGACAGGGGGCCTCAGCCCCAGCATTTT. It encodes CAISVDRGPQPQHF.

The chain joins TRBV7-2 to TRBJ1-4, with D possibly matching TRBD1 (5 bases). Trimming shortened V by 5 bases and J by 6 bases, and 22 bases separated the two germline ends. CDR1 SGHTA and CDR2 FQGNSA come from the germline V gene. The CDR3 totals 17 residues. In nucleotides, the CDR3 is TGTGCCAGCAGCGCACCAGAGGTGGGGGGGTTAGATGAAAAACTGTTTTTT. Translation gives CASSAPEVGGLDEKLFF. Full variable domain (missing parts from reference TRBV7-2 and TRBJ1-4): GAGVSQSPSNKVTEKGKDVELRCDPISGHTALYWYRQSLGQGLEFLIYFQGNSAPDKSGLPSDRFSAERTGGSVSTLTIQRTQQEDSAVYLCASSAPEVGGLDEKLFFGSGTQLSVL.

The chain joins TRBV4-1 to TRBJ1-5; D perhaps matches TRBD1 (5 bases). The CDR3 totals 15 residues. V was clipped by 1 base and J by 7 bases, with 14 bases between them. The germline CDR1 and CDR2 sequences are MGHRA and YSYEKL. In nucleotides, the CDR3 is TGCGCCAGCAGCCAAGGGGGTGGCGGGGACCAGCCCCAGCATTTT. The encoded protein is CASSQGGGGDQPQHF.

This clone was counted once. The chain recombines TRBV4-1 with TRBJ2-7; maybe TRBD1 (7 bases). CDR3 length: 14 amino acids. Trimming left V 4 bases short and J 5 bases short, with 15 bases between. Germline CDR1 MGHRA, CDR2 YSYEKL. The CDR3 spells CASSRDRLDHEQYF. The CDR3 DNA reads as TGCGCCAGCAGCCGGGACAGACTAGACCACGAGCAGTACTTC.

This chain joins TRBV11-2 and TRBJ2-1, with TRBD1 as a possible D gene (5 bases). Trimming removed 5 bases from V and 8 bases from J, with 16 bases in between. Germline CDR1 reads SGHAT; CDR2 reads FQNNGV. The CDR3 totals 14 residues. The CDR3 region is CASSPQGFADEQFF. CDR3 nucleotides: TGTGCCAGCAGCCCCCAGGGCTTCGCAGATGAGCAGTTCTTC.

V is TRBV6-2 or TRBV6-3 and J is TRBJ2-7, with 9 nucleotides matching TRBD1. The CDR3 sequence is 16 residues long. The V gene's germline CDR1 is MNHEY and CDR2 SVGEGT. The trim removed 0 bases at V and 4 bases at J, leaving 7 bases unmatched. CDR3 in DNA: TGTGCCAGCAGTTACTCGTTCGGGACAGGGATTTACGAGCAGTACTTC. Residues: CASSYSFGTGIYEQYF.

This chain links TRBV3-1 (or the pseudogene TRBV3-2) with TRBJ2-7; 8 bases align to TRBD1. V was clipped by 5 bases and J by 2 bases; unmatched bases: 2. The CDR3 has 13 amino acids. CDR1 and CDR2 (germline): LGHDT, YNNKEL (reference sequence). CDR3 residues: CASSWGQAYEQYF. DNA of the CDR3: TGTGCCAGCAGCTGGGGACAGGCCTACGAGCAGTACTTC.

The DNA for the CDR3 is TGTGCCAGCAGTTACGGGGGATATTCCTACGAGCAGTACTTC. Its translation is CASSYGGYSYEQYF. The V gene is TRBV6-2 or TRBV6-3, the J gene TRBJ2-7; D may match TRBD1 or TRBD2 (5 bases each). Germline V gene lookup returns CDR1 MNHEY and CDR2 SVGEGT. V lost 2 bases and J 1 base, leaving 9 bases between the germline ends. The CDR3 length is 14 residues.

CDR3 in DNA: TGCGCCAGCAGTCCCTCCTTTAACGAGCAGTACTTC. It yields the protein CASSPSFNEQYF. The J gene is TRBJ2-7, the V gene TRBV10-1; D not certain. V was clipped by 5 bases and J by 5 bases, with 10 bases between them. The CDR3 consists of 12 residues. Germline assignment: CDR1 WNHNN and CDR2 SYGVQD (reference sequence).

V and J are TRBV11-2 and TRBJ2-7; 7 bases agree with TRBD2. Trimming cost V 3 bases and J 2 bases; bases outside gene matches: 13. The CDR3 runs 17 residues. The germline CDR1 and CDR2 sequences are SGHAT and FQNNGV. DNA for the CDR3: TGTGCCAGCAGCTTGTTGGTCGTTGGTGGGAGGGCCTACGAGCAGTACTTC. Amino acids: CASSLLVVGGRAYEQYF.

The rearrangement uses TRBV7-2 and TRBJ2-7, with D possibly being TRBD2 (6 bases). Between the trimmed V and J ends, which lost 5 bases and 5 bases, there was a span of 16 bases. Germline V gene sequence: CDR1 SGHTA, CDR2 FQGNSA. There are 14 residues in the CDR3. Here the CDR3 DNA reads TGTGCCAGCAGCGACCCCGGGGGTATGCACGAGCAGTACTTC. As protein: CASSDPGGMHEQYF.

The V gene is TRBV28, the J gene TRBJ2-3; 10 bases map to TRBD1. Germline V gene lookup returns CDR1 MDHEN and CDR2 SYDVKM. The junction had 4 bases not matched to a gene; V was cut back by 5 bases and J by 2 bases. The CDR3 extends over 15 amino acids. The CDR3 region is CASSPGTGDTDTQYF. The DNA for the CDR3 is TGTGCCAGCAGTCCCGGGACAGGGGACACAGATACGCAGTATTTT.

The chain has TRBV7-6 and TRBJ1-1; TRBD1 is a possible D gene (5 bases). The ends were cut back, 1 base at V and 4 bases at J, with 10 bases in the middle. Germline lookup yields CDR1 SGHVS and CDR2 FNYEAQ. The CDR3 consists of 14 residues. The CDR3 region is CASSLGAGRTEAFF. The CDR3 nucleotides are TGTGCCAGCAGCTTAGGGGCAGGGCGCACTGAAGCTTTCTTT. The full variable domain, its missing parts supplied by reference TRBV7-6 and TRBJ1-1, is GAGVSQSPRYKVTKRGQDVALRCDPISGHVSLYWYRQALGQGPEFLTYFNYEAQQDKSGLPNDRFSAERPEGSISTLTIQRTEQRDSAMYRCASSLGAGRTEAFFGQGTRLTVV.